This T cell receptor beta chain was sequenced during a study of early T cells in non-severe SARS-CoV-2 infection. In the study overall: Sequencing of bulk RNA from unsorted whole blood was done, without chain pairing.

Researchers tagged individual cDNA molecules with unique molecular identifiers. TCRdb passed the 5' RACE reads through MiXCR, listing each CDR3 protein once. The data hold some 45,000 distinct CDR3 sequences, with roughly 4.2% observed a single time. This clonotype was detected ten times or more. CDR1 and CDR2 from the germline V gene are SGHTA and FQGNSA. V dropped 3 bases and J dropped 5; count of bases not matched to a gene: 6. The CDR3 totals 14 residues. Specimen: whole blood. This rearrangement joins TRBV7-2 to TRBJ2-5; TRBD2 matches at 7 bases. The sequence came from an adult who was a healthcare worker with PCR-confirmed SARS-CoV-2 infection or an uninfected control (not recorded which). Written as DNA, the CDR3 is TGTGCCAGCAGCTTTTACCGGGACTACGAGACCCAGTACTTC. It translates to CASSFYRDYETQYF.